A single sample is the source of the 11 T cell receptor beta chains below, sequenced in a study of regulatory T cells in long-lasting Graves disease. Libraries of TCR beta came from iRepertoire HTBI primers plus Arm-PCR of CDR3 regions. TCRdb re-called the multiplex PCR reads through MiXCR, storing one row per CDR3 protein. The data contain under 700,000 distinct CDR3 sequences, about 15% of them singletons. The time point is: newly diagnosed GD, antithyroid drugs for less than 3 months. PBMCs provided the RNA from which the TCR library was made. The sample was also reused in another study, on T cells in Graves' hyperthyroidism and ophthalmopathy.

The specimen was peripheral blood mononuclear cells (PBMCs), collected at new diagnosis, from a patient treated with antithyroid drugs. These receptors were collected from a woman aged 35-65 years with Graves disease.

This clonotype has more than one count but fewer than ten. The rearrangement links TRBV12-3 or TRBV12-4 to TRBJ2-3; 11 bases line up with TRBD2. This CDR3 has 15 residues. Trimming cost V 3 bases and J 6 bases; bases outside gene matches: 5. CDR3 sequence: CASSFLAGGGDTQYF. Written as DNA, the CDR3 is TGTGCCAGCAGTTTTCTAGCGGGGGGCGGGGATACGCAGTATTTT.

This clonotype has a handful of counts. V and J are TRBV9 and TRBJ2-3; D remains unclear. This CDR3 comprises 14 residues. V was pared by 0 bases and J by 2 bases, with 7 bases between. Germline CDR1 reads SGDLS; CDR2 reads YYNGEE. CDR3 sequence (DNA): TGTGCCAGCAGCGTAGAACTACCCACAGATACGCAGTATTTT. This encodes CASSVELPTDTQYF.

This clonotype appeared a few times. The chain joins TRBV6-1 to TRBJ2-2; D uncertain. The CDR3 extends over 13 amino acids. Per germline, CDR1 MNHNS and CDR2 SASEGT. Trimming removed 6 bases at V and 6 bases at J, with 11 bases between. The CDR3: CASSLPGPGELFF. CDR3 bases: TGTGCCAGCAGCCTTCCTGGGCCCGGGGAGCTGTTTTTT.

The table lists this clonotype with many counts. V usage is TRBV7-8 and J usage is TRBJ1-1; 8 bases map to TRBD1. The length of the CDR3 is 16 residues. Trimming at V came to 7 bases and at J to 4 bases, leaving 14 bases not matched to a gene. Germline loops: CDR1 SGHVS, CDR2 FQNEAQ. As DNA, the CDR3 is TGTGCCAGCACCCCCTCTTATGACAGGGGATTCACTGAAGCTTTCTTT. Protein: CASTPSYDRGFTEAFF.

This clonotype was counted only a few times. The genes are TRBV5-6 and TRBJ1-2; D is perhaps TRBD1 (6 bases). The V and J ends lost 4 bases and 6 bases respectively, with 16 bases between them. There are 14 residues in the CDR3. Germline V gives CDR1 SGHDT, CDR2 YYEEEE. CDR3 protein: CASSTARGGDGYTF. Written as DNA, the CDR3 is TGTGCCAGCAGCACCGCCAGGGGAGGTGATGGCTACACCTTC.

This clonotype was counted only a few times. The rearrangement joins TRBV18 to TRBJ1-5; D may be TRBD1 (5 bases). With 5 bases removed from V and 7 bases from J, the gap between germline ends came to 18 bases. Germline CDR1 is KGHSH and CDR2 is LQKENI. The CDR3 covers 15 residues. The CDR3, as DNA: TGTGCCAGCTCAGCGGCTGGGGGGGGTGACCAGCCCCAGCATTTT. This translates into CASSAAGGGDQPQHF.

This sequence joins TRBV28 and TRBJ2-5; 7 bases agree with TRBD1. The CDR3 covers 18 residues. Germline V gene lookup returns CDR1 MDHEN and CDR2 SYDVKM. V was pared by 8 bases and J by 5 bases, with 23 bases of the junction left unmatched. CDR3 loop: CASLPSGRGSASWETQYF. In DNA, the CDR3 is TGTGCCAGCCTCCCGTCTGGCAGGGGGTCCGCCAGCTGGGAGACCCAGTACTTC.

V is TRBV30 and J is TRBJ2-6; 13 nucleotides match TRBD2. CDR1 and CDR2 from the germline V gene are GTSNPN and SVGIG (reference sequence). The junction had 5 bases not matched to a gene; V was cut back by 2 bases and J by 1 base. This CDR3 region has 18 residues. The CDR3 spells CAWSYPGLAGSGANVLTF. The CDR3 DNA reads as TGTGCCTGGAGTTACCCGGGACTAGCGGGATCTGGGGCCAACGTCCTGACTTTC.

This clonotype was counted ten times or more. The genes are TRBV2 and TRBJ1-4, with 8 bases identical to TRBD1. Germline values: CDR1 SNHLY, CDR2 FYNNEI. J lost 11 bases, V lost 6 bases, and 8 bases had no gene match. This CDR3 has 13 amino acids. This chain's CDR3 is CASRGQGGNKLFF. CDR3 DNA: TGTGCCAGCAGAGGACAGGGTGGTAATAAACTGTTTTTT. Drawing the rest from reference TRBV2 and TRBJ1-4, the complete variable domain is EPEVTQTPSHQVTQMGQEVILRCVPISNHLYFYWYRQILGQKVEFLVSFYNNEISEKSEIFDDQFSVERPDGSNFTLKIRSTKLEDSAMYFCASRGQGGNKLFFGSGTQLSVL.

The genes are TRBV30 and TRBJ1-1; perhaps TRBD1 as D (5 bases). Germline loops: CDR1 GTSNPN, CDR2 SVGIG (reference sequence). The CDR3 runs to 15 residues. Trimming removed 8 bases at V and 2 bases at J, with 21 bases between. The CDR3 bases are TGTGCCAGTAGTGCCCGGGGCAGCCTTAACACTGAAGCTTTCTTT. Protein product: CASSARGSLNTEAFF.

Many counts were recorded for this clonotype. The genes are TRBV2 and TRBJ2-1; no reliable D call. This CDR3 comprises 13 residues. Trimming took off 0 bases at V and 5 bases at J, with 5 bases between the two ends. Germline assignment: CDR1 SNHLY and CDR2 FYNNEI. This CDR3 reads CASSEAGNNEQFF. The CDR3 DNA reads TGTGCCAGCAGTGAAGCCGGAAACAATGAGCAGTTCTTC.